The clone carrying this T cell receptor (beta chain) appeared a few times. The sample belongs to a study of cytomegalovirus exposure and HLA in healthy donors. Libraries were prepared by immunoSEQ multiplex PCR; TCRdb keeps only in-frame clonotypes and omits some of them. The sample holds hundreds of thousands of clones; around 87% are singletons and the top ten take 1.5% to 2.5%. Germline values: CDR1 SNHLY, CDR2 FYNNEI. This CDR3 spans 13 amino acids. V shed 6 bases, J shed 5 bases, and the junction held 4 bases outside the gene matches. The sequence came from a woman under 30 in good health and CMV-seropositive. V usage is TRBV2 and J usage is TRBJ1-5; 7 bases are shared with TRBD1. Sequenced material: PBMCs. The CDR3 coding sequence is TGTGCCAGCAGGACAGGGCTGGATCAGCCCCAGCATTTT. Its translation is CASRTGLDQPQHF.